The 8 T cell receptor beta chains in this list originate from one sample, sequenced in a study of cytotoxic CD8 clonotypes in ibrutinib-treated CLL. Some clones are missing from TCRdb's copy, which holds only in-frame ones; the method was immunoSEQ multiplex PCR. Of approximately 120,000 clones listed, under 90% are singletons. The sample was PBMCs, taken after 24 months of ibrutinib treatment. These receptors were collected from a human donor with chronic lymphocytic leukemia.

This sequence joins TRBV18 and TRBJ1-2, with a weak D call TRBD1 (5 bases). The germline V and J ends were trimmed by 5 bases and 2 bases, with 18 bases remaining between them. Germline V CDR1 and CDR2: KGHSH, LQKENI. There are 16 residues in the CDR3. This CDR3 is CASSSRGADWNYGYTF. The CDR3 nucleotides read TGTGCCAGCTCATCCCGAGGGGCCGACTGGAACTATGGCTACACCTTC.

The gene calls are TRBV4-1 and TRBJ2-7, with 10 positions matching TRBD2. CDR1 and CDR2 (germline): MGHRA, YSYEKL. The CDR3 covers 15 residues. Trimming at V came to 1 base and at J to 4 bases, leaving 4 bases not matched to a gene. Here the CDR3 DNA reads TGCGCCAGCAGCCAAGGGGGACTAGCGATTTACGAGCAGTACTTC. Protein product: CASSQGGLAIYEQYF.

This clone showed up just once. The chain combines TRBV4-2 with TRBJ2-1; D unresolved. Looked up from germline, CDR1 is LGHNA and CDR2 is YNFKEQ. Trimming took 4 bases from V and 4 from J, leaving 14 bases between them. The CDR3 is made up of 15 amino acids. The CDR3 region has the DNA TGTGCCAGCAGCCCCCGCCCGGTCGCTTACAATGAGCAGTTCTTC. It yields the protein CASSPRPVAYNEQFF.

V is TRBV15 and J is TRBJ2-5; the D is unclear. The V end lost 1 base, the J end lost 4 bases, and 7 bases lay between the germline ends. Per the germline V gene, CDR1 is LNHNV and CDR2 is YYDKDF (reference sequence). The CDR3 length is 13 residues. The CDR3, as DNA: TGTGCCACCAGCAGAGGGAACTTAGAGACCCAGTACTTC. This sequence encodes CATSRGNLETQYF. The entire variable domain, with the rest obtained from reference TRBV15 and TRBJ2-5, is as follows: DAMVIQNPRYQVTQFGKPVTLSCSQTLNHNVMYWYQQKSSQAPKLLFHYYDKDFNNEADTPDNFQSRRPNTSFCFLDIRSPGLGDTAMYLCATSRGNLETQYFGPGTRLLVL.

The rearrangement links TRBV9 to TRBJ2-6, with unresolved D. This CDR3 is 14 amino acids long. Germline lookup yields CDR1 SGDLS and CDR2 YYNGEE. V lost 3 bases to trimming and J lost 1 base, with 5 bases between them. The CDR3, as DNA: TGTGCCAGCAGCGACCGTTCTGGGGCCAACGTCCTGACTTTC. Amino acids: CASSDRSGANVLTF.

As for this clone: The same CDR3 arises from other DNA sequences in this sample as well. The CDR3 reads CASSLRGGTGNTIYF. The CDR3 bases are TGTGCCAGCAGCTTAAGGGGGGGCACTGGAAACACCATATATTTT. The chain has TRBV7-2 and TRBJ1-3, with D possibly being TRBD1 (6 bases). The CDR3 has 15 residues. Trimming took off 2 bases at V and 2 bases at J, with 10 bases between the two ends. Germline CDR1 reads SGHTA; CDR2 reads FQGNSA.

The rearrangement joins TRBV6-6 to TRBJ2-3, with TRBD2 matching 8 bases. Germline V gives CDR1 MNHNY, CDR2 SVGAGI (reference sequence). Unmatched junction bases numbered 9, after V lost 2 bases and J lost 8 bases. CDR3 length: 15 amino acids. CDR3 loop: CASSYGAGGQSTQYF. The CDR3 DNA sequence: TGTGCCAGCAGTTACGGCGCGGGGGGCCAGTCTACGCAGTATTTT.

This clone was detected only a few times. The V call is TRBV27, the J call TRBJ1-5; D uncertain. V was pared by 5 bases and J by 0 bases, with 14 bases between. Germline CDR1 reads MNHEY; CDR2 reads SMNVEV (reference sequence). CDR3 length: 16 residues. The CDR3 coding sequence is TGTGCCAGCAGTCCCTGGCGGACGGATAGCAATCAGCCCCAGCATTTT. Its translation: CASSPWRTDSNQPQHF.